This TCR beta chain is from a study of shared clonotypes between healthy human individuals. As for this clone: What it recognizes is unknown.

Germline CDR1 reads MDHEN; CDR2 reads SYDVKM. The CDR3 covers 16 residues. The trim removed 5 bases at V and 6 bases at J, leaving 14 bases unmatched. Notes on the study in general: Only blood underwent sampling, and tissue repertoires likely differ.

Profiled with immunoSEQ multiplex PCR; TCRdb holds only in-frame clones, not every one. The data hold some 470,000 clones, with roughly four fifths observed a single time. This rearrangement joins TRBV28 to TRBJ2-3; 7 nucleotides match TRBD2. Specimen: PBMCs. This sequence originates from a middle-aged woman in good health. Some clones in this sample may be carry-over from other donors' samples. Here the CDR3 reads CASSPLSREGRDTQYF. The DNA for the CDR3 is TGTGCCAGCAGTCCCCTGTCGAGGGAGGGCCGGGATACGCAGTATTTT.